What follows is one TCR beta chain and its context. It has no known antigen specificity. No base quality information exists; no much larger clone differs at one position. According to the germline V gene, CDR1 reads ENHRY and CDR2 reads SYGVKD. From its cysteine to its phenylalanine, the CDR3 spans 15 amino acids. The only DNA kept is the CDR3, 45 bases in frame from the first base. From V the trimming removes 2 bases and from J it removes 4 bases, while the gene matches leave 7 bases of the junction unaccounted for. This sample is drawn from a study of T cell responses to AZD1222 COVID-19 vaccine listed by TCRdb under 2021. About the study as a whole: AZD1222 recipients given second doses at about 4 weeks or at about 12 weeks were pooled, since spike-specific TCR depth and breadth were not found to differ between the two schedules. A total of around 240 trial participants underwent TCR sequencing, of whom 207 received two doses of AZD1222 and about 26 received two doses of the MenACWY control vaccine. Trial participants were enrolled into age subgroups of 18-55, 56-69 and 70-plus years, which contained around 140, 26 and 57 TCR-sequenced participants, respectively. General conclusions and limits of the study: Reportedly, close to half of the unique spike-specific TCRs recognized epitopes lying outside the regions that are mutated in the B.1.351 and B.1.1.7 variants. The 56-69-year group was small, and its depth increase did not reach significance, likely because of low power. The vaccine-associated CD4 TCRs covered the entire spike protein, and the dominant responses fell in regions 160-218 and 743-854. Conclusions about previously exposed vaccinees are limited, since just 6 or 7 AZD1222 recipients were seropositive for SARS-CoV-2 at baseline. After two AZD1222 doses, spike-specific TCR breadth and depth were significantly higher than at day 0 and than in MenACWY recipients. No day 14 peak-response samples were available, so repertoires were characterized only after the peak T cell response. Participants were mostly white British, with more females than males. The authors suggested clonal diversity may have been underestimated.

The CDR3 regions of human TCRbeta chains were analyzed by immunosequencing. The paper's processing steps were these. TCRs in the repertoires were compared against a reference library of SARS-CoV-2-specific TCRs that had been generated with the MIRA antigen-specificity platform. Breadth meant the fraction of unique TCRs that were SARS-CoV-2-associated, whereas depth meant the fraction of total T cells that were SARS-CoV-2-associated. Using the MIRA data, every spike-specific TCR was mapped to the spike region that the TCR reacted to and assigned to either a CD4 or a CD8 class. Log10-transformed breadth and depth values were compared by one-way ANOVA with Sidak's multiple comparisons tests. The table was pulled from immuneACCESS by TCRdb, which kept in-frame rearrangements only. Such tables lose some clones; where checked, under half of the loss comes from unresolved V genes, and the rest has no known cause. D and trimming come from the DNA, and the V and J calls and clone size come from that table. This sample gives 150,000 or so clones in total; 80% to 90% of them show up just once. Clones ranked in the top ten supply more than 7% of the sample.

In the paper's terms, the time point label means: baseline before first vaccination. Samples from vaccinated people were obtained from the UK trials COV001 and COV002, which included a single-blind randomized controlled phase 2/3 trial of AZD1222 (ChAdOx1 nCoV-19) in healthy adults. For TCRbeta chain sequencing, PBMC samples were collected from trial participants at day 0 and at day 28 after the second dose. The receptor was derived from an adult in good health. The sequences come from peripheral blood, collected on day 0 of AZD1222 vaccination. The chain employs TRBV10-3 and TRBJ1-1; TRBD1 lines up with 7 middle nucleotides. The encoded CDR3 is CAISEPNRGPTEAFF. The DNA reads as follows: TGTGCCATCAGTGAGCCAAACAGGGGCCCCACTGAAGCTTTCTTT.